The clone carrying this TCR beta chain was detected many times. Its antigen is as yet unknown. TCRdb re-derived calls from the reads in MiXCR, one entry per CDR3 protein. The sample contains some 940,000 distinct CDR3 sequences, less than 40% of which appear only once. In germline, CDR1 is SGHTA, CDR2 FQGNSA. V shed 8 bases, J shed 3 bases, and the junction held 3 bases outside the gene matches. The CDR3 is 13 residues long. This record comes from a study of T cell repertoires in cytomegalovirus infection. Looking at the study overall: Public TCR beta signatures marked donors with CMV infection and the matching HLA. The study, taken as a whole, reports: HLA-C-restricted CMV clonotypes gave the most frequent clonotype in two of eight donors.

The sequence derives from a human donor in good health (CMV status not recorded). Some clones in this sample may be carry-over from other donors' samples. The V and J genes are TRBV7-2 and TRBJ1-3; TRBD1 agrees at 8 bases. The sample consisted of cultured CD8+ T cells from PBMCs, taken from culture after CMV antigen stimulation. The CDR3: CASPDRDGNTIYF. The CDR3 coding sequence is TGTGCCAGCCCGGACAGGGATGGAAACACCATATATTTT.